This TCR beta chain was retrieved from a study of cytomegalovirus exposure and HLA in healthy donors. Overall study results and limits: Upon later analysis, TCR association rates were observed to vary by HLA locus, being highest for DRB1 and lowest for HLA-C. Researchers catalogued about 150 TCR beta chains as cytomegalovirus-associated.

The PCR made use of 60 Vbeta and 13 Jbeta primers. Repertoires were generated with immunoSEQ multiplex PCR, while TCRdb's copy carries only in-frame clones and drops some. The sample table sets out 85,000 to 110,000 clones. A word on this clone: The antigen is undetermined.

The CDR3 spans 13 residues. Looked up from germline, CDR1 is SGHTS and CDR2 is YDEGEE. V lost 5 bases, J lost 10 bases, and 6 bases stayed unmatched. Though probably carrying unrecorded immune exposures, donors were nominally healthy at sampling. This chain joins TRBV5-8 and TRBJ1-6; TRBD1 matches at 7 bases. The sequence came from a man in his forties or fifties in good health and CMV-seronegative. The specimen sequenced was PBMCs. The CDR3 bases are TGTGCCAGCAGTTCAGACAGGGCCTCACCCCTCCACTTT. Translated: CASSSDRASPLHF.